This T cell receptor (beta chain) was documented in a study of T cell responses to AZD1222 COVID-19 vaccine (dated by TCRdb to the early 2020s). Study-wide context: Because spike-specific TCR depth and breadth did not differ between the two schedules, AZD1222 recipients who got a second dose at roughly 4 weeks were pooled with those who got a second dose at roughly 12 weeks. A total of 230 to 250 trial participants underwent TCR sequencing, of whom around 200 received two doses of AZD1222 and some 26 received two doses of the MenACWY control vaccine. Trial participants were enrolled by age into 18-55, 56-69 and 70-plus year subgroups, with about 150, 28 and 57 TCR-sequenced participants respectively.

Measured from the cysteine to the phenylalanine, the CDR3 is 14 residues long. The sequence is cut down to CDR3 DNA, 42 bases in frame from base 1. CDR1 and CDR2 are drawn from the germline V gene: SGHTA, FQGNSA. The V and J ends are trimmed by 5 bases and 4 bases, leaving 11 bases between them. The CDR3 regions of human TCRbeta chains were analyzed by immunosequencing. In the original analysis: TCRs in the repertoires were compared against a reference library of SARS-CoV-2-specific TCRs that had been generated with the MIRA antigen-specificity platform. Breadth was defined as the fraction of unique TCRs that were SARS-CoV-2-associated, and depth was defined as the fraction of total T cells that were SARS-CoV-2-associated. Each spike-specific TCR was assigned to its reactive spike region and to a CD4 or CD8 class using the MIRA data. Log10-transformed breadth and depth values were compared by one-way ANOVA with Sidak's multiple comparisons tests. This immuneACCESS table, as held by TCRdb, lists in-frame sequences with V and J called but not all clones. Of the missing ones, under half trace to an unresolved V gene in checked studies; the others have no known cause. The V and J calls and clone size were taken over from that table, and D and trimming were inferred from the DNA. The table for this sample lists some 130,000 clones; just over 85% of them were counted only once. The top ten constitute under 25% of the sample.

Summary of the overall study and its limitations: Spike-specific TCR breadth and depth rose significantly after two AZD1222 doses compared with day 0 and with MenACWY recipients. Most participants were white British and females outnumbered males, and the authors suggested that clonal diversity may have been underestimated. Epitopes outside the regions mutated in the B.1.351 and B.1.1.7 variants were reportedly recognized by nearly half of the unique spike-specific TCRs. CD4 TCRs associated with the vaccine covered the entire spike protein, and the dominant responses were in regions 160-218 and 743-854. Conclusions about previously exposed vaccinees were limited because only six AZD1222 recipients were SARS-CoV-2 seropositive at baseline. No day 14 peak-response samples were available, so repertoires were characterized only after the peak T cell response. In the small 56-69-year group, the increase in depth fell short of significance, most likely because of low power.

Reading the label with the study, this specimen's time point is: baseline before first vaccination. The vaccinee samples were drawn from two UK trials, COV001 and COV002, one of which was a single-blind randomized controlled phase 2/3 trial testing AZD1222 (ChAdOx1 nCoV-19) in healthy adults. Trial participant PBMC samples were collected at day 0 and day 28 after the second dose for TCRbeta chain sequencing. Comment on this clone: Its antigen specificity is not known. The record has no base qualities; no much larger clone is one base away.

Sequenced material: peripheral blood, taken on day 0 of AZD1222 vaccination. This TCR came from an adult in good health. The V gene is TRBV7-2 and the J gene is TRBJ2-2, with the D gene not confidently named. The CDR3 loop reads CASSPTWSTGELFF. The bases read TGTGCCAGCAGCCCAACATGGAGCACCGGGGAGCTGTTTTTT.